Listed below are T cell receptor beta chains from one sample, sequenced in a study of cytomegalovirus exposure and HLA in healthy donors. Produced via immunoSEQ multiplex PCR; TCRdb's table is partial and in-frame only. The sample holds more than 200,000 clones. Sequencing was performed on PBMCs. The receptors derive from a woman in her 30s in good health and CMV-seropositive. CDR3s leave out the opening cysteine and the closing phenylalanine or tryptophan. The D gene is left open where the match is weak.

CDR3aa	v_gene	j_gene	d_gene
ASSLQGPSTDTQY	TRBV5-1	TRBJ2-3	NA
ASRRGTEAF	TRBV6-5	TRBJ1-1	NA
ASSLIAGADTQY	TRBV5-1	TRBJ2-3	TRBD2
ASNNIFPNSPLH	TRBV2	TRBJ1-6	NA
APRGPTNEKLF	TRBV27	TRBJ1-4	TRBD1
ASNLGARYEKLF	TRBV2	TRBJ1-4	NA
ASSPYWGGAYEQY	TRBV28	TRBJ2-7	TRBD2
ASSSEGGQPQH	TRBV7-9	TRBJ1-5	NA
ASRSDRMNTEAF	TRBV27	TRBJ1-1	TRBD1
ASSRQGAGNQPQH	TRBV6-5	TRBJ1-5	TRBD1
ASRQGTNQPQH	TRBV5-1	TRBJ1-5	TRBD1
ASSIGDYAEAF	TRBV19	TRBJ1-1	NA
SVKPQGSSYNEQF	TRBV29-1	TRBJ2-1	TRBD1
ASTLTGQGNHEQY	TRBV28	TRBJ2-7	NA
ASALYGDNEKLF	TRBV5-1	TRBJ1-4	NA
ASSLRLAGEGEQY	TRBV5-4	TRBJ2-7	TRBD2